This record covers a single T cell receptor beta chain. The antigen is not known. PCR amplification relied on 60 Vbeta primers (plus 13 Jbeta primers). In the original analysis: An analysis performed later counted 81 million or so unique TCR beta chains (roughly 11 million of them shared). Repertoires were generated with immunoSEQ multiplex PCR, while TCRdb's copy carries only in-frame clones and drops some. That table furnishes V, J and clone size, whereas the DNA furnished D and trimming. The sample contains about 160,000 clones, over 80% of which appear only once. This record belongs to a study of cytomegalovirus exposure and HLA in healthy donors. Study results and caveats: Later on, analysis showed that most CMV-associated TCR beta chains appeared to be HLA-restricted. Per a prior analysis, the majority of TCR beta V segments were productive roughly 90% or roughly 30% of the time.

Germline V CDR1 and CDR2: SGHDT, YYEEEE. Trimming removed 1 base from V and 1 base from J, with 8 bases in between. The CDR3 spans 15 residues. Sequenced: PBMCs. The chain recombines TRBV5-6 with TRBJ2-2, with D tentatively TRBD1 (5 bases). The receptor was isolated from a woman aged 18-29 years in good health and CMV-seronegative. CDR3 sequence (DNA): TGTGCCAGCAGCTTGAGGCAGGGGAACACCGGGGAGCTGTTTTTT. Amino acid sequence: CASSLRQGNTGELFF.